A single sample is the source of the 11 T cell receptor beta chains below, sequenced in a study of T cells in Graves' hyperthyroidism and ophthalmopathy. RNA transcripts yielded amplified TCR beta CDR3 regions. A first-round RT-PCR of the TCR CDR3 used the HTBI primer set. Each CDR3 protein is one row after TCRdb ran MiXCR on the multiplex PCR reads. The sample has nearly 250,000 distinct CDR3 sequences; around 15% are singletons. Sequenced input: blood. These receptors were taken from a woman aged 18 to 35 with Graves' ophthalmopathy.

This clonotype has at least ten counts. This sequence joins TRBV11-2 and TRBJ2-1, with D possibly being TRBD1 or TRBD2 (5 bases each). The CDR3 runs to 16 residues. V was clipped by 4 bases and J by 9 bases, with 22 bases between them. Germline lookup yields CDR1 SGHAT and CDR2 FQNNGV. The CDR3 spells CASSSSSRPRGGEQFF. In DNA, the CDR3 is TGTGCCAGCAGCTCGTCAAGTAGGCCGAGGGGTGGTGAGCAGTTCTTC.

This clonotype was picked up many times. V gene TRBV5-1 combines with J gene TRBJ2-5; 14 positions match TRBD2. Germline V gene sequence: CDR1 SGHRS, CDR2 YFSETQ. After removal of 2 bases from V and 4 bases from J, the junction contained 4 bases not matched to a gene. CDR3 length equals 16 residues. Written as DNA, the CDR3 is TGCGCCAGCAGCTTCGGGGGACTAGCGGGAGTAGAGACCCAGTACTTC. It encodes CASSFGGLAGVETQYF.

Points on this clonotype: This may be a read error, as it is one base from a much larger clone. No conserved phenylalanine or tryptophan is present at the end of the CDR3, so a read error is the likely explanation. This chain uses TRBV4-1 with TRBJ1-2, with D maybe TRBD1 (5 bases). Germline V lookup: CDR1 MGHRA, CDR2 YSYEKL. This CDR3 region has 14 residues. V was cut by 0 bases and J by 2 bases, with 7 bases left in between. The CDR3 DNA reads TGCGCCAGCAGCCAAGACCACAGGAACTATGGCTACACCTCC. It codes for CASSQDHRNYGYTS.

The rearrangement links TRBV20-1 to TRBJ2-3; 9 bases agree with TRBD2. Germline trimming cut 3 bases from V and 0 bases from J; bases unmatched to any gene: 4. Germline CDR1 DFQATT, CDR2 SNEGSKA (reference sequence). CDR3 size: 15 residues. Here the CDR3 DNA reads TGCAGTGCTAGGCCGGGACTAGCTAGCACAGATACGCAGTATTTT. It yields the protein CSARPGLASTDTQYF.

This clonotype was observed at least ten times. The chain employs TRBV28 and TRBJ2-3; 7 bases match TRBD1. The CDR3 loop spans 15 amino acids. The junction had 6 bases not matched to a gene; V was cut back by 6 bases and J by 0 bases. The germline V gene has CDR1 MDHEN and CDR2 SYDVKM. CDR3 amino acids: CASSPGDSSTDTQYF. Here the CDR3 DNA reads TGTGCCAGCAGCCCTGGGGACAGTAGCACAGATACGCAGTATTTT.

The table lists this clonotype with many counts. The J gene is TRBJ2-7, the V gene TRBV5-1, with D hard to call. CDR3 length: 13 amino acids. CDR1 and CDR2 from the germline V gene are SGHRS and YFSETQ. Trimming left V 2 bases short and J 5 bases short, with 11 bases between. CDR3 coding DNA: TGCGCCAGCAGCTTCCGCAGTCCTGACGAGCAGTACTTC. Translating gives CASSFRSPDEQYF.

There are many counts of this clonotype. The genes are TRBV28 and TRBJ1-2; D remains unclear. Germline V gene sequence: CDR1 MDHEN, CDR2 SYDVKM. V lost 2 bases, J lost 0 bases, and 13 bases lay in between. The length of the CDR3 is 16 residues. The CDR3 here is CASSLVVKASNYGYTF. The CDR3 coding sequence is TGTGCCAGCAGTTTAGTTGTCAAGGCCTCTAACTATGGCTACACCTTC.

This clonotype was seen repeatedly, ten times or more. The V call is TRBV5-6, the J call TRBJ1-2, with a possible D match to TRBD1 (5 bases). This CDR3 comprises 12 residues. Trimming took 1 base from V and 11 from J, leaving 12 bases between them. CDR1 is SGHDT and CDR2 is YYEEEE in the germline V gene. In DNA, the CDR3 is TGTGCCAGCAGCTTGTCAAACAGGCAGTACACCTTC. Translation gives CASSLSNRQYTF. The complete variable domain, with remaining parts taken from reference TRBV5-6 and TRBJ1-2, reads DAGVTQSPTHLIKTRGQQVTLRCSPKSGHDTVSWYQQALGQGPQFIFQYYEEEERQRGNFPDRFSGHQFPNYSSELNVNALLLGDSALYLCASSLSNRQYTFGSGTRLTVV.

This clonotype appeared a few times. CDR3: CASSLTSELNTGELFF. Written as DNA, the CDR3 is TGTGCCAGCAGTCTGACTAGCGAGCTGAACACCGGGGAGCTGTTTTTT. The chain couples TRBV25-1 to TRBJ2-2, with 8 bases that match TRBD2. Germline V lookup: CDR1 MGHDK, CDR2 SYGVNS. The CDR3 covers 16 residues. The V gene end was trimmed by 5 bases and the J gene end by 1 base; junction bases not matched to a gene: 6.

This clonotype was recorded at least ten times. V and J are TRBV15 and TRBJ1-1, with D tentatively TRBD1 (5 bases). Germline V gives CDR1 LNHNV, CDR2 YYDKDF (reference sequence). V lost 0 bases and J lost 0, with 14 bases in between. The CDR3 is 17 amino acids. The CDR3 region is CATSRDVRTPMNTEAFF. CDR3 DNA: TGTGCCACCAGCAGAGACGTCCGGACACCGATGAACACTGAAGCTTTCTTT.

Ten or more counts support this clonotype. The V and J genes are TRBV14 and TRBJ2-1; possible D gene TRBD1, 6 bases. Trimming pared 0 bases from V and 0 bases from J, leaving 12 bases between. The germline V gene has CDR1 SGHDN and CDR2 FVKESK. The CDR3 runs 17 residues. Here the CDR3 DNA reads TGTGCCAGCAGCCAAGATCGGTGGGGGCCCTCCTACAATGAGCAGTTCTTC. This gives the protein CASSQDRWGPSYNEQFF.